What follows describes a single T cell receptor (beta chain). This entry is derived from a study of control samples from healthy donors and cancer patients. TCRdb keeps only in-frame clones here, not all; method: immunoSEQ multiplex PCR. This table has about 120,000 clones, more than 80% appearing once. Germline V gene sequence: CDR1 LNHDA, CDR2 SQIVND (reference sequence). The CDR3 covers 14 residues. Trimming removed 3 bases from V and 3 bases from J, with 6 bases in between. Sequencing was done on a sample of blood. The TCR originated in a man aged 50 to 60 in good health. J is TRBJ2-6 and V is TRBV19, with unresolved D. As DNA, the CDR3 is TGTGCCAGTAGTATTTATCTTGGGGCCAACGTCCTGACTTTC. It translates to CASSIYLGANVLTF.